This record looks at one T cell receptor beta chain sequence and its context. Its recognized antigen is unknown. No base qualities exist here, and no much larger clone lies one base off it. This sample was included in a study of blood T cell repertoires in COVID-19 (TCRdb year 2020). In terms of the full investigation: Samples from collaborators originated in the United States, Italy and Spain and spanned both the acute and convalescent phases of COVID-19. Samples were obtained from the ongoing ImmuneRACE study (first 160 participants) and from 1,200 or so subjects provided by 6 global collaborators. A freely available public database, intended as a resource for researchers studying the immune response to SARS-CoV-2, is where the repertoires were released. The dataset comprised deeply sampled blood TCRbeta repertoires from subjects exposed to, actively infected with, or recovered from COVID-19. Sample metadata almost always included a de-identified subject ID, COVID-19 status, age in years and sex. HLA class I and class II types, where available, came from metadata supplied by the sample provider rather than from assay-based typing. The material from the prospective study consisted of cDNA or gDNA derived from T cells, B-cell-depleted T cells, or PBMCs. What the work shows at the level of the full study, not this receptor alone: The amount of clinical and demographic metadata varied by source and participant and was provided uncurated.

TCRbeta CDR3 regions were amplified from genomic DNA by means of the immunoSEQ Assay, a bias-controlled multiplex PCR. In the paper's pipeline: The number of nucleated cells in each sample was estimated from the amplification of reference gene primers within the assay. Sequence reads were collapsed and filtered to measure the absolute abundance of every unique TCRbeta CDR3 rearrangement. For each sample, productive Simpson clonality was calculated by taking the square root of Simpson's diversity index across productive rearrangements. This is the immuneACCESS table as TCRdb keeps it, with only in-frame sequences that have V and J called. A part of the clones is gone; compared with another copy, unresolved V genes explain less than half, and the rest is unexplained. That table furnishes V, J and clone size, whereas the DNA furnished D and trimming. Across this sample there are 200,000 to 300,000 clones, with around nine tenths seen only once. Approximately 5.1% of the sample rests with the top ten.

In Seattle, one collaborating source enrolled patients while the infection was active and tracked those patients longitudinally over the course of disease. The collaborating institutions used their own protocols to collect whole blood in K2EDTA tubes. Collaborator samples were shipped for TCRbeta analysis as frozen whole blood, isolated PBMCs, or DNA extracted from either sample type. The sequenced sample consisted of peripheral blood. This clonotype was sampled from a woman aged 60-70 years with COVID-19, enrolled during active disease.

The bases read TGTGCCAGCTCACCATGGGACAATCGGAACACTGAAGCTTTCTTT. Protein translation: CASSPWDNRNTEAFF. The rearrangement combines TRBV18 with TRBJ1-1; the D gene is possibly TRBD1, with 6 bases matching. From the germline V gene, CDR1 is KGHSH and CDR2 is LQKENI. Trimming at the junction amounts to 2 bases on V and 1 base on J, and the germline ends lie 11 bases apart. Its CDR3 holds 15 amino acids, cysteine through phenylalanine. The kept DNA is CDR3 alone, 45 bases in frame from the first base.